The sequence of this TCR beta chain was determined in a study of blood T cell repertoires in COVID-19. Study context: From T cells, B-cell-depleted T cells, or PBMCs came the material, which was cDNA or gDNA.

Cohort 3 recovery required two negative PCRs, clearance, or symptom resolution. Per the original data handling: The authors estimated nucleated cell counts from reference gene primer amplification. The assay was immunoSEQ multiplex PCR, and TCRdb's table has in-frame clones only and misses some. The DNA was the basis for D and trimming; V, J and clone size are from that table. The sample consists of about 330,000 clones, more than 70% of them appearing once. The sequenced sample was PBMCs or T cells enriched from blood (not recorded which). This clonotype was sampled from a woman aged 25 to 45 who had recovered from COVID-19.

CDR3 amino acids: CASSLGGRVASGNTIYF. The CDR3 DNA is TGTGCCAGCAGCTTAGGAGGCAGGGTAGCTTCTGGAAACACCATATATTTT. The chain is built from TRBV7-8 and TRBJ1-3, with D perhaps TRBD1 (5 bases). CDR1 and CDR2 from the germline V gene are SGHVS and FQNEAQ. V lost 1 base, J lost 1 base, and 14 bases lay in between. The CDR3 runs to 17 residues. Looking up the rest from reference TRBV7-8 and TRBJ1-3 gives the full variable domain: GAGVSQSPRYKVAKRGQDVALRCDPISGHVSLFWYQQALGQGPEFLTYFQNEAQLDKSGLPSDRFFAERPEGSVSTLKIQRTQQEDSAVYLCASSLGGRVASGNTIYFGEGSWLTVV.